This record looks at one TCR beta chain sequence and its context. V shed 8 bases and J 2 bases; nucleotides not matched to a gene: 6. This CDR3 region has 14 residues. Germline-derived CDR1 and CDR2 are MDHEN and SYDVKM. The data were taken from a study of blood T cell repertoires in COVID-19. Study summary: COVID-19 samples from acute and convalescent phases originated in the United States, Italy and Spain. Nucleic acid was either cDNA or gDNA, and it came from T cells, B-cell-depleted T cells, or PBMCs.

In the source study's methods: Quantification of nucleated cells was approximated via reference gene primer amplification. Only in-frame clones appear in the TCRdb table, and some are missing; sequencing was by immunoSEQ multiplex PCR. V, J and clone size reflect that table, while D and trimming were determined from the DNA. The sample yields about 240,000 clones, roughly 80% seen once. The V call is TRBV28, the J call TRBJ1-3; 7 bases map to TRBD1. The sample taken for sequencing was peripheral blood. The sequence came from a woman aged 80 or over with COVID-19, enrolled during active disease. The CDR3 region has the DNA TGTGCCAGCCGCCATGGGACAGCTGGAAACACCATATATTTT. Protein: CASRHGTAGNTIYF.